This TCR beta chain was observed in a study of OX40 agonist ivuxolimab in advanced cancers. Whole-study context: Patients were treated with intravenous ivuxolimab, dosed at 0.01 to 10 mg/kg and infused every 2 weeks. A mean age of roughly 66 years, range roughly 23 to 85, was recorded, and 70% to 85% were male.

This CDR3 is built from 13 residues. The V end was cut by 7 bases, the J end by 0 bases, with 9 bases between. Germline values: CDR1 SNHLY, CDR2 FYNNEI. Sequenced by immunoSEQ multiplex PCR; TCRdb stores in-frame clones only, minus some. The sample contains 70,000 to 75,000 clones, around 82% of which appear only once. The clonotype was recovered from an adult with an advanced solid tumor such as melanoma, head and neck, liver or kidney cancer. Sequencing used CD4+ or CD8+ T cells sorted from blood, obtained in a trial of the OX40 agonist ivuxolimab. The chain couples TRBV2 to TRBJ1-1; D gene unclear. The CDR3 region is CASTDRMNTEAFF. The CDR3 region has the DNA TGTGCCAGCACTGATCGCATGAACACTGAAGCTTTCTTT.